The rows below give T cell receptor beta chains drawn from one sample of a study of blood T cell repertoires in COVID-19. Assay used: immunoSEQ multiplex PCR; TCRdb lists only in-frame clones, some missing. Of 150,000 to 200,000 clones listed, 75% to 80% are singletons. The sample taken for sequencing was peripheral blood. These receptors all stem from a woman aged 70-85 years with acute or convalescent COVID-19. CDR3s include the opening cysteine and the closing phenylalanine or tryptophan. Each record gives: V gene, J gene, clone size, D gene, CDR3 protein, CDR3 DNA. D genes are given only for firm matches. The size field is filled for only some rows; it gives once, few, many or a size class.

>TRBV7-9|TRBJ1-4|.|.
CASTARTANEKLFF
TGTGCCAGCACGGCACGGACAGCTAATGAAAAACTGTTTTTT
>TRBV24-1|TRBJ2-1|.|.
CATSEEGGLGPGNEQFF
TGTGCCACCAGTGAAGAAGGAGGACTCGGGCCGGGCAATGAGCAGTTCTTC
>TRBV20-1|TRBJ2-7|.|TRBD2
CSASLADYEQYF
TGCAGTGCTAGTCTAGCGGACTACGAGCAGTACTTC
>TRBV9|TRBJ2-7|.|TRBD1
CASSVGQGAIYEQYF
TGTGCCAGCAGCGTCGGACAGGGGGCTATCTACGAGCAGTACTTC
>TRBV21-1|TRBJ1-6|.|.
CASSKDGGASYNSPLHF
TGTGCCAGCAGCAAAGATGGCGGGGCCTCCTATAATTCACCCCTCCACTTT
>TRBV5-4|TRBJ2-2|few|TRBD1
CASSGDRGQSGELFF
TGTGCCAGCAGCGGCGACAGGGGGCAAAGCGGGGAGCTGTTTTTT
>TRBV14|TRBJ2-1|once|.
CASSQGSGTYNEQFF
TGTGCCAGCAGCCAAGGTAGCGGTACTTACAATGAGCAGTTCTTC
>TRBV2|TRBJ2-2|few|TRBD1
CASRGDSPTGELFF
TGTGCCAGCAGGGGGGACAGTCCTACCGGGGAGCTGTTTTTT
>TRBV13|TRBJ2-1|.|.
CASTTRAGTQRGEQFF
TGTGCCAGCACCACGCGGGCGGGAACCCAACGGGGAGAGCAGTTCTTC
>TRBV5-6|TRBJ1-1|.|.
CASSLAGQLLNTEAFF
TGTGCCAGCAGCTTGGCAGGGCAGCTCCTGAACACTGAAGCTTTCTTT
>TRBV10-3|TRBJ2-7|.|TRBD1
CAISEPGQGSSYEQYF
TGTGCCATCAGTGAGCCGGGACAGGGGTCCTCCTACGAGCAGTACTTC
>TRBV25-1|TRBJ2-1|.|TRBD2
CASSRKTSQTYNEQFF
TGTGCCAGCAGTCGTAAGACTAGCCAAACGTACAATGAGCAGTTCTTC
>TRBV11-3|TRBJ2-1|.|TRBD2
CASSLIGTSEHNEQFF
TGTGCCAGCAGCTTAATAGGGACTAGCGAGCACAATGAGCAGTTCTTC
>TRBV7-2|TRBJ1-2|.|TRBD1
CASSLGLRTGVGYTF
TGTGCCAGCAGCTTAGGCCTCCGGACAGGGGTCGGCTACACCTTC
>TRBV25-1|TRBJ2-5|.|TRBD1
CASSRDRIDQETQYF
TGTGCCAGCAGTAGGGACAGGATCGACCAAGAGACCCAGTACTTC
>TRBV5-6|TRBJ1-6|once|.
CASSNGLNNSPLHF
TGTGCCAGCAGCAACGGACTGAATAATTCACCCCTCCACTTT
>TRBV7-3|TRBJ1-1|.|TRBD1
CASSPGTGLTEAFF
TGTGCCAGCAGCCCCGGGACAGGCCTCACTGAAGCTTTCTTT
>TRBV5-1|TRBJ2-5|.|TRBD1
CASSHRGQGEETQYF
TGCGCCAGCAGCCACAGGGGACAGGGTGAAGAGACCCAGTACTTC
>TRBV4-1|TRBJ2-1|few|.
CASSSPGVGSYNEQFF
TGCGCCAGCAGCTCGCCGGGGGTAGGCTCCTACAATGAGCAGTTCTTC
>TRBV3-1/TRBV3-2|TRBJ1-2|.|.
CASSQGQQNYGYTF
TGTGCCAGCAGCCAAGGTCAACAGAACTATGGCTACACCTTC
>TRBV5-4|TRBJ2-5|.|.
CASSLQVGTGILGETQYF
TGTGCCAGCAGCTTGCAAGTGGGTACAGGGATATTAGGAGAGACCCAGTACTTC
>TRBV13|TRBJ2-5|many|TRBD2
CASSFSDPVDDLAGGKETQYF
TGTGCCAGCAGCTTCTCAGACCCGGTGGACGACTTAGCGGGAGGGAAGGAGACCCAGTACTTC
>TRBV7-3|TRBJ2-3|.|TRBD1
CASSRQGTGTDTQYF
TGTGCCAGCAGTCGCCAGGGGACAGGAACAGATACGCAGTATTTT
>TRBV5-4|TRBJ2-1|.|TRBD2
CASSPRTSGKGNEQFF
TGTGCCAGCAGCCCGCGGACTAGCGGGAAGGGGAATGAGCAGTTCTTC
>TRBV14|TRBJ2-3|once|.
CASSQERGPPDTQYF
TGTGCCAGCAGCCAAGAAAGGGGCCCCCCAGATACGCAGTATTTT
>TRBV4-2|TRBJ1-4|.|.
CASSQPEADSSVNEKLFF
TGTGCCAGCAGCCAACCGGAGGCAGACTCCTCTGTTAATGAAAAACTGTTTTTT
>TRBV2|TRBJ1-5|many|TRBD1
CASSARGRNQPQHF
TGTGCCAGCAGCGCCAGGGGGCGGAATCAGCCCCAGCATTTT
>TRBV6-6|TRBJ2-7|.|TRBD2
CATRGGLNEQYF
TGTGCCACCCGGGGGGGACTCAACGAGCAGTACTTC
>TRBV29-1|TRBJ1-1|.|.
CSVDRAGNTEAFF
TGCAGCGTTGATCGGGCGGGGAACACTGAAGCTTTCTTT
>TRBV6-5|TRBJ1-6|.|.
CASSRNRVMYSPLHF
TGTGCCAGCAGCCGGAACAGGGTGATGTATTCACCCCTCCACTTT
>TRBV25-1|TRBJ2-5|.|.
CASSEFKRELKETQYF
TGTGCCAGCAGTGAATTTAAACGGGAGTTGAAAGAGACCCAGTACTTC
>TRBV29-1|TRBJ2-7|.|.
CSVAQLGQQEQYF
TGCAGCGTTGCCCAACTTGGGCAGCAAGAGCAGTACTTC
>TRBV2|TRBJ2-7|.|.
CASSQLLTLPVSYEQYF
TGTGCCAGCAGTCAACTACTGACCTTACCCGTTTCCTACGAGCAGTACTTC
>TRBV19|TRBJ1-1|few|TRBD1
CASSITGQPMNTEAFF
TGTGCCAGTAGTATCACGGGACAGCCCATGAACACTGAAGCTTTCTTT
>TRBV20-1|TRBJ2-5|.|TRBD1
CSASPGTGAFIRETQYF
TGCAGTGCTAGTCCCGGGACAGGGGCCTTTATTCGAGAGACCCAGTACTTC
>TRBV10-3|TRBJ2-1|few|TRBD2
CAISEAGVDDEQFF
TGTGCCATCAGTGAAGCGGGAGTTGACGATGAGCAGTTCTTC
>TRBV19|TRBJ1-5|.|TRBD1
CASSREDRDQRPQHF
TGTGCCAGTAGTAGGGAGGACAGGGACCAACGGCCCCAGCATTTT
>TRBV3-1/TRBV3-2|TRBJ1-6|.|.
CASSYSDWSPLHF
TGTGCCAGCAGCTACTCCGACTGGTCACCCCTCCACTTT
>TRBV7-2|TRBJ1-5|.|TRBD1
CASSPPQGSNQPQHF
TGTGCCAGCAGCCCCCCACAGGGGAGCAATCAGCCCCAGCATTTT
>TRBV7-3|TRBJ2-1|.|TRBD2
CASSLRPPLAGAGNEQFF
TGTGCCAGCAGCTTACGTCCCCCACTAGCGGGGGCGGGCAATGAGCAGTTCTTC
>TRBV19|TRBJ1-5|.|.
CASSIEKSYGNQPQHF
TGTGCCAGTAGTATAGAGAAGTCCTATGGCAATCAGCCCCAGCATTTT
>TRBV9|TRBJ2-1|.|.
CASSVALAGTAGLGEQFF
TGTGCCAGCAGCGTAGCTTTGGCGGGGACCGCCGGGCTGGGTGAGCAGTTCTTC
>TRBV19|TRBJ1-5|.|.
CASRIQQRTLTYSNQPQHF
TGTGCCAGTAGGATCCAACAGAGGACACTGACTTATAGCAATCAGCCCCAGCATTTT
>TRBV5-1|TRBJ2-1|.|TRBD2
CASSLGASGSSYNEQFF
TGCGCCAGCAGCTTGGGGGCTAGCGGGAGCTCCTACAATGAGCAGTTCTTC